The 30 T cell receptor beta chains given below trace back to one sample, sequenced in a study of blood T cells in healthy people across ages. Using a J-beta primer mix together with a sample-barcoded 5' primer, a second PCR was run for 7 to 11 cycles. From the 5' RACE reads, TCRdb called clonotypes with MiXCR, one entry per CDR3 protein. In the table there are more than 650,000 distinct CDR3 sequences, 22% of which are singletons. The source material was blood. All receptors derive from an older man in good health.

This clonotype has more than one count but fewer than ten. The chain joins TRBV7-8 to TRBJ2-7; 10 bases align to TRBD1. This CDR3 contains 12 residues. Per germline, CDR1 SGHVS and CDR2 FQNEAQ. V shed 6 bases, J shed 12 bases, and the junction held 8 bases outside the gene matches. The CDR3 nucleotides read TGTGCCAGCAGTCCGGACAGGGGGTATCGGTACGTC. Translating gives CASSPDRGYRYV.

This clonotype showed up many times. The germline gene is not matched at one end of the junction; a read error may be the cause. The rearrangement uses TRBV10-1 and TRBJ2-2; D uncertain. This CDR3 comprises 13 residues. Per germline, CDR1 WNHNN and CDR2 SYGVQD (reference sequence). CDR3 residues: CASSVAATGELFF. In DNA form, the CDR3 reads TGTGCCAGCAGCGTAGCAGCCACCGGGGAGCTGTTTTTT.

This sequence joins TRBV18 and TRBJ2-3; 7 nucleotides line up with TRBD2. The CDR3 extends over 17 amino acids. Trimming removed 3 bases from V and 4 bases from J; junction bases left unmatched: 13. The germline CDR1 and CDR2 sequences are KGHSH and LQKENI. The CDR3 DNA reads TGTGCCAGCTCACCGCGGTTGCTAGCGGAACCACCAGATACGCAGTATTTT. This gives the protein CASSPRLLAEPPDTQYF.

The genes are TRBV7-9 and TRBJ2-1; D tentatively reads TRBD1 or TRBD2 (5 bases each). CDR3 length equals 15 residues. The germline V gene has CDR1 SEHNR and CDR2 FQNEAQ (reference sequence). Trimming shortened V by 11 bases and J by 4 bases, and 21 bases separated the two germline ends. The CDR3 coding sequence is TGTGCCGGGGACCCCCGGTCCAGTTTATACAATGAGCAGTTCTTC. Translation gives CAGDPRSSLYNEQFF.

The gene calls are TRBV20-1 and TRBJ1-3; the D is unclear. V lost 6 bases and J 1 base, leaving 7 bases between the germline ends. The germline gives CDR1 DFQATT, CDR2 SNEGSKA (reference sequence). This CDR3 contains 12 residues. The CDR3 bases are TGCAGTGCGCAAAAATCTGGAAACACCATATATTTT. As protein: CSAQKSGNTIYF.

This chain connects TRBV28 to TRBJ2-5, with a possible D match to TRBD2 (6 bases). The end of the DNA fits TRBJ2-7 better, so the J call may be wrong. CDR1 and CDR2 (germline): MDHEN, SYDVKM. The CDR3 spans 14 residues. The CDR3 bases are TGTGCCAGCAGTTCGTCCCGGGACTTTTACGAGCAGTACTTC. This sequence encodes CASSSSRDFYEQYF.

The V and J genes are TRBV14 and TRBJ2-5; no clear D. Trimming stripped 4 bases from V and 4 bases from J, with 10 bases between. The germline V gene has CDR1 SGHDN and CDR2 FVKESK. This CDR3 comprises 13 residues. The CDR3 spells CASSPSDVETQYF. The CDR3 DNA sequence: TGTGCCAGCAGCCCTAGTGATGTAGAGACCCAGTACTTC.

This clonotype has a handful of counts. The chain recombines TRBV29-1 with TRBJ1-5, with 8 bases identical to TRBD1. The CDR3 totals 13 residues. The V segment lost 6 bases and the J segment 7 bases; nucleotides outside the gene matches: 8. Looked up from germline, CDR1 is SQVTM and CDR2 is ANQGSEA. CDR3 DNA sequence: TGCAGCGTCCAACAGGGGGACGGACAGCCCCAGCATTTT. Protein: CSVQQGDGQPQHF.

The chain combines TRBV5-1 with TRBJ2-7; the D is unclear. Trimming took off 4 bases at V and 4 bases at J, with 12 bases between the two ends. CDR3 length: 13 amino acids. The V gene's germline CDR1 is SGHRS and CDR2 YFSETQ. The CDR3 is CASSPTDKYEQYF. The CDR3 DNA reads TGCGCCAGCAGCCCCACCGACAAGTACGAGCAGTACTTC.

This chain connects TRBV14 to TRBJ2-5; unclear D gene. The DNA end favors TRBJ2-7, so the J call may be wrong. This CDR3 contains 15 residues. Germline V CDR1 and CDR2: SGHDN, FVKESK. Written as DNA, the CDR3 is TGTGCCAGCAGCTCACGTGGAGCGTGGGGCTACGAGCAGTACTTC. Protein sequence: CASSSRGAWGYEQYF.

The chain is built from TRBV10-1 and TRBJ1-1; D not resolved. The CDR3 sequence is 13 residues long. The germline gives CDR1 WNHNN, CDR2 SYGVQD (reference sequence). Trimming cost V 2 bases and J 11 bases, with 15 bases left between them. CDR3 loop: CASSENGEFRAFF. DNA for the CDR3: TGCGCCAGCAGTGAGAATGGGGAGTTCCGCGCTTTCTTT.

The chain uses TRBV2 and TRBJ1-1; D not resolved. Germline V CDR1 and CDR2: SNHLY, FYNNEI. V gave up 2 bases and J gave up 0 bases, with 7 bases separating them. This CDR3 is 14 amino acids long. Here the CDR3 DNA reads TGTGCCAGCAGTGAATTCAGCCTGAACACTGAAGCTTTCTTT. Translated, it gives CASSEFSLNTEAFF.

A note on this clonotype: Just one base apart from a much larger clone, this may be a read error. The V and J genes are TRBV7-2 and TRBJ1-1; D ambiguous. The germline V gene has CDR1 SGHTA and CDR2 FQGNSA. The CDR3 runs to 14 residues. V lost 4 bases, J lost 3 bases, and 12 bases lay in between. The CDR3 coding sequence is TGTGCCAGCAGCTCCGGGGTGAGGGACACTGAAGCTTTCTTT. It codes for CASSSGVRDTEAFF.

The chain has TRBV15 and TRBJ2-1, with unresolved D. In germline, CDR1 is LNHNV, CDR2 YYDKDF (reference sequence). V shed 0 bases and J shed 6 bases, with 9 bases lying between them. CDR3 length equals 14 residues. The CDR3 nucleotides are TGTGCCACCAGCAGAGATAAGACGGTCAATGAGCAGTTCTTC. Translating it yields CATSRDKTVNEQFF.

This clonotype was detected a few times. CDR3 region: CSVEEGRGSDEKLFF. The CDR3 DNA is TGCAGCGTTGAAGAAGGCAGAGGGTCGGATGAAAAACTGTTTTTT. The chain carries TRBV29-1 and TRBJ1-4; D unresolved. CDR1 and CDR2 (germline): SQVTM, ANQGSEA. V dropped 0 bases and J dropped 6 bases, with 14 bases sitting between them. The length of the CDR3 is 15 residues. The variable domain in full, completed from reference TRBV29-1 and TRBJ1-4, reads SAVISQKPSRDICQRGTSLTIQCQVDSQVTMMFWYRQQPGQSLTLIATANQGSEATYESGFVIDKFPISRPNLTFSTLTVSNMSPEDSSIYLCSVEEGRGSDEKLFFGSGTQLSVL.

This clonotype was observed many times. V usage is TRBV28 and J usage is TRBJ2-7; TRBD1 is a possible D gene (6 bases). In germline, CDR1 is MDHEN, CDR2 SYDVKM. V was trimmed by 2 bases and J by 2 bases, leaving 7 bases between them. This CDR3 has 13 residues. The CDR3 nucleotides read TGTGCCAGCAGTTTACGGGACACCTACGAGCAGTACGTC. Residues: CASSLRDTYEQYV.

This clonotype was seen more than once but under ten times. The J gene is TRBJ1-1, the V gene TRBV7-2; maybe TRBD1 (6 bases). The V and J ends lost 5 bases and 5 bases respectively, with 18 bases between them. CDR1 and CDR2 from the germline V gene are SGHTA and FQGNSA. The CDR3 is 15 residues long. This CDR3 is CASSRSRGGSTEAFF. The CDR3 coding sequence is TGTGCCAGCAGCCGATCCAGGGGCGGGAGTACTGAAGCTTTCTTT.

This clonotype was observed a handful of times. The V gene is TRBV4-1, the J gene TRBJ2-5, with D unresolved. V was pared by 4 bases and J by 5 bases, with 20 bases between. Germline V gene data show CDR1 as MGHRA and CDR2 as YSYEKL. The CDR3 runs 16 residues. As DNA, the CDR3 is TGCGCCAGCAGCCCCGAACGGCTCTTCCAAAGGGAGACCCAGTACTTC. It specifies CASSPERLFQRETQYF.

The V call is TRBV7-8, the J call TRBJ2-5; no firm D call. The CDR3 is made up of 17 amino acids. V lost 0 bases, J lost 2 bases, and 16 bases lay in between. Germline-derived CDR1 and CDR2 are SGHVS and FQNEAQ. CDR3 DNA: TGTGCCAGCAGCTTAGCGGGGATTTTCGCCAGACAAGAGACCCAGTACTTC. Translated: CASSLAGIFARQETQYF.

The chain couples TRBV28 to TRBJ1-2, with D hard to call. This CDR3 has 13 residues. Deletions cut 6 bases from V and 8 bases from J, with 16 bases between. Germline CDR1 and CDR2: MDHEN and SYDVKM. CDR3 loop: CASSPLPDWGYTF. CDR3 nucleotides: TGTGCCAGCAGCCCTCTACCCGACTGGGGCTACACCTTC.

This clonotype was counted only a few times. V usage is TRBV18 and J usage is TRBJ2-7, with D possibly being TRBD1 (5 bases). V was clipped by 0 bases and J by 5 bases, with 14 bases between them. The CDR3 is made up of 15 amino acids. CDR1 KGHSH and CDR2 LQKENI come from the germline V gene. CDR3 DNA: TGTGCCAGCTCACCACCGGCGTCAGGGAACCACGAGCAGTACTTC. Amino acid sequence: CASSPPASGNHEQYF. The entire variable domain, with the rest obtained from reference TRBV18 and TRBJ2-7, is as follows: NAGVMQNPRHLVRRRGQEARLRCSPMKGHSHVYWYRQLPEEGLKFMVYLQKENIIDESGMPKERFSAEFPKEGPSILRIQQVVRGDSAAYFCASSPPASGNHEQYFGPGTRLTVT.

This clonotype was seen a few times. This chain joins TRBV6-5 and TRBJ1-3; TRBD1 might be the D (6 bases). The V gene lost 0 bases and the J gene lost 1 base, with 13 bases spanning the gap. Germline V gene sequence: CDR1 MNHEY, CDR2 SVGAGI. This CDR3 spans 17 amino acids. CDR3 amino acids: CASSYSGQLASGNTIYF. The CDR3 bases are TGTGCCAGCAGTTACTCAGGACAGCTCGCATCTGGAAACACCATATATTTT.

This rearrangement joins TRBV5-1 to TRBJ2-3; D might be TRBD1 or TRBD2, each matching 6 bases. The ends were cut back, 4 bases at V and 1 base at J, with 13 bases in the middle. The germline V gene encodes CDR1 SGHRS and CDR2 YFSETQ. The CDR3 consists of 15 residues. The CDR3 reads CASSRGGSGTDTQYF. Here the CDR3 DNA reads TGCGCCAGCAGCCGAGGGGGGAGCGGCACAGATACGCAGTATTTT.

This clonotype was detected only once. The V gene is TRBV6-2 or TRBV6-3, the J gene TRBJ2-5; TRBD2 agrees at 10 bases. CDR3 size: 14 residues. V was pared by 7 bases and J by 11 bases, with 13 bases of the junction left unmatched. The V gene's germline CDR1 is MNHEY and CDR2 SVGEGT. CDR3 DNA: TGTGCCAGCAACCCTAGCGGGGGAACTCCCCAGCAGTACTTC. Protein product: CASNPSGGTPQQYF.

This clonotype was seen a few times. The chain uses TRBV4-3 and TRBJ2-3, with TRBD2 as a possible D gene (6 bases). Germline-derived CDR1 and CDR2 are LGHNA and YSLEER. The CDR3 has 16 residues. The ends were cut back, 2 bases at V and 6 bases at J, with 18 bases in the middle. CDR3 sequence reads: CASSQKGRGYIDTQYF. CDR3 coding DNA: TGCGCCAGCAGCCAAAAAGGTCGGGGGTATATCGATACGCAGTATTTT.

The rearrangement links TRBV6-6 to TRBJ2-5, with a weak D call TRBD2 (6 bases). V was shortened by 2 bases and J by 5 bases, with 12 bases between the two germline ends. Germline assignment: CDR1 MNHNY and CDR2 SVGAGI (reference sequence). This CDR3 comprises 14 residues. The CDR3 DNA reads TGTGCCAGCAGTTACGGGGCGGGGTGGGAGACCCAGTACTTC. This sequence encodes CASSYGAGWETQYF.

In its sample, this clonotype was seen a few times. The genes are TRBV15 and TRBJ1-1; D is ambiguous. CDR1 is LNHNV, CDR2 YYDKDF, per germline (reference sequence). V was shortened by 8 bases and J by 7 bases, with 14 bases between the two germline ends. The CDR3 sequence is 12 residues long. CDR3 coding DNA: TGTGCCACCTGGAATCGGGTCGGTGAAGCTTTCTTT. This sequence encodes CATWNRVGEAFF.

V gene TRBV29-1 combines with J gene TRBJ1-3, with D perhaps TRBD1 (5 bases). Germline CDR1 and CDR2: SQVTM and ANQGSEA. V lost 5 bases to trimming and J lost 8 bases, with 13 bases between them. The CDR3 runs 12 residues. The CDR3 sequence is CSVFNVGDTIYF. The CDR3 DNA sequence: TGCAGCGTTTTTAATGTGGGGGACACCATATATTTT.

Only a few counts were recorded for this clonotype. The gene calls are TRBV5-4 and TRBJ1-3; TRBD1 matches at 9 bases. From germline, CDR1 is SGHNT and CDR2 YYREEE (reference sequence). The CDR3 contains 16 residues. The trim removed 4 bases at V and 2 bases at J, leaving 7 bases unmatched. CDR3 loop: CASSAGQGRTGNTIYF. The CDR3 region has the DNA TGTGCCAGCAGCGCGGGACAGGGCCGAACTGGAAACACCATATATTTT.

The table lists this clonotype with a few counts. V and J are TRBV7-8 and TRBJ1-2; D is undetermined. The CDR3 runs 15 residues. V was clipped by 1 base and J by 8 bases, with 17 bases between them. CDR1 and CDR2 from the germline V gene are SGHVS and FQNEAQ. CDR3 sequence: CASSLDLPAPGGYTF. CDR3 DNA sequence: TGTGCCAGCAGCTTAGATCTGCCAGCGCCTGGGGGCTACACCTTC.